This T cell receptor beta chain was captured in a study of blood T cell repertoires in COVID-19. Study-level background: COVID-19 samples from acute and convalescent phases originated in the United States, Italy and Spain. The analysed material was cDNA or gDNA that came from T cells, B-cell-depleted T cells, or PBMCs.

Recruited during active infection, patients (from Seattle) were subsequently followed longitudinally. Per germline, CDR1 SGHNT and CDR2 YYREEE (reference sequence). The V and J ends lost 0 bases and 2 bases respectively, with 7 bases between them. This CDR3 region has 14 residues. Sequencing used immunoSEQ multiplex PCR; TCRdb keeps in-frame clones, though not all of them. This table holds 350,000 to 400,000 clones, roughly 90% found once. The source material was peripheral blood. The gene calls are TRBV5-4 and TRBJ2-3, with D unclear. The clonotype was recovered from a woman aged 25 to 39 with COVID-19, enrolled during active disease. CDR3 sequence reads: CASSLGRITDTQYF. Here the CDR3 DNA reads TGTGCCAGCAGCTTGGGGCGGATCACAGATACGCAGTATTTT.